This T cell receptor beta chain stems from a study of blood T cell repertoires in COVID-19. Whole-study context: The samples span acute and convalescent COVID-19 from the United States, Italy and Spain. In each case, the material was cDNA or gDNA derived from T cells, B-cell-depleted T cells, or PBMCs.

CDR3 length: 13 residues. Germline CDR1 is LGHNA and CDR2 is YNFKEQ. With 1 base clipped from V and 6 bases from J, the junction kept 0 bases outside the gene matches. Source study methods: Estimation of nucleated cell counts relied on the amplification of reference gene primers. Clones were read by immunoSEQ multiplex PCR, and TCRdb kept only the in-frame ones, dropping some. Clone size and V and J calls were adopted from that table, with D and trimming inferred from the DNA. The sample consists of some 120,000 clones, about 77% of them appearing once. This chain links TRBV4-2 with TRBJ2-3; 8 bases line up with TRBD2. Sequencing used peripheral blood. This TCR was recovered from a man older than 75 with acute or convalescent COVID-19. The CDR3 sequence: CASSQGLADTQYF. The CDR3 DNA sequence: TGTGCCAGCAGCCAAGGACTAGCGGATACGCAGTATTTT.